This T cell receptor (beta chain) was documented in a study of blood T cell repertoires in COVID-19. Authors' processing steps: Estimates of nucleated cell counts were drawn from the amplification of reference gene primers. Produced via immunoSEQ multiplex PCR; TCRdb's table is partial and in-frame only. D and trimming were read from the DNA, whereas the V and J calls and clone size are those reported in that table. In the table there are 45,000 to 60,000 clones, around nine tenths of which are singletons. This clone was detected ten times or more. Germline loops: CDR1 MGHRA, CDR2 YSYEKL. Trimming took off 3 bases at V and 4 bases at J, with 15 bases between the two ends. The CDR3 covers 15 residues.

The sequence was collected from a man between 60 and 75 years old with active or convalescent COVID-19. The sequenced material came from peripheral blood. The gene calls are TRBV4-1 and TRBJ1-2; maybe TRBD1 (5 bases). CDR3 amino acids: CASSHPWQGGYGYTF. DNA for the CDR3: TGCGCCAGCAGCCACCCCTGGCAGGGTGGCTATGGCTACACCTTC.